This T cell receptor beta chain is drawn from a study of vaccination effects on CD4 cells after COVID-19. The protocol was immunoSEQ multiplex PCR, while the TCRdb copy is restricted to in-frame clones and leaves out a portion. Of some 30,000 clones in the sample, around three fifths are singletons; the top ten hold approximately 8.9%. The V gene's germline CDR1 is SGHTS and CDR2 YDEGEE. V lost 4 bases and J lost 4; bases outside the gene matches: 4. The CDR3 sequence is 15 residues long. Note on this clone: Its cognate antigen is unknown.

Antigen-specific CD4+ T cells were expanded with viral peptide pools in the ViraFEST assay before sequencing. Following 10 days of culture, CD4+ T cells were isolated. Participants got two doses of BNT162b2 or mRNA-1273 vaccine. The V call is TRBV5-8, the J call TRBJ2-5; 13 bases are shared with TRBD2. The sample here was CD4+ T cells from PBMCs cultured with SARS-CoV-2 spike peptides, taken after COVID-19 vaccination. This clonotype originated in a human donor who received a COVID-19 vaccine. The CDR3 sequence is CASSGGLAGVETQYF. The CDR3 bases are TGTGCCAGCAGCGGAGGACTAGCGGGGGTAGAGACCCAGTACTTC.